These 29 T cell receptor beta chains originate from one sample sequenced in a study of blood T cells in healthy people across ages. Next came a second PCR, run for about 7 to 12 cycles, which used a sample-barcoded 5' primer along with a J-beta primer mix. TCRdb processed the 5' RACE reads anew with MiXCR; each CDR3 protein has one entry. The sample lists about 640,000 distinct CDR3 sequences, about 53% occurring once. The sequenced material came from blood. The receptor source for this set is a man aged 60 to 75 in good health.

The chain employs TRBV5-1 and TRBJ2-3, with D possibly TRBD2 on 5 matching bases. Per germline, CDR1 SGHRS and CDR2 YFSETQ. This CDR3 has 12 amino acids. V was cut by 5 bases and J by 4 bases, with 8 bases left in between. The DNA of the CDR3 is TGCGCCAGCAGGGACGGGGCAGATACGCAGTATTTT. Protein: CASRDGADTQYF.

This clonotype was counted many times. This rearrangement joins TRBV7-2 to TRBJ2-5; D may be TRBD1 (6 bases). The CDR3 extends over 12 amino acids. The germline V gene has CDR1 SGHTA and CDR2 FQGNSA. V dropped 5 bases and J dropped 7 bases, with 11 bases sitting between them. The CDR3 DNA reads as TGTGCCAGCAGCGAGGGGGTTGGGACCCAGTACTTC. It codes for CASSEGVGTQYF. Looking up the rest from reference TRBV7-2 and TRBJ2-5 gives the full variable domain: GAGVSQSPSNKVTEKGKDVELRCDPISGHTALYWYRQSLGQGLEFLIYFQGNSAPDKSGLPSDRFSAERTGGSVSTLTIQRTQQEDSAVYLCASSEGVGTQYFGPGTRLLVL.

This clonotype was seen a few times. The chain carries TRBV7-2 and TRBJ2-3, with a weak D call TRBD2 (6 bases). Germline V lookup: CDR1 SGHTA, CDR2 FQGNSA. The CDR3 runs to 14 residues. V gave up 5 bases and J gave up 4 bases, with 13 bases separating them. The DNA of the CDR3 is TGTGCCAGCAGCCTCGGACTACCCCCAGATACGCAGTATTTT. Translated: CASSLGLPPDTQYF.

This clonotype showed up many times. This sequence joins TRBV7-2 and TRBJ2-1; 8 bases agree with TRBD2. V shed 1 base and J 4 bases; nucleotides not matched to a gene: 6. CDR1 and CDR2 from the germline V gene are SGHTA and FQGNSA. The CDR3 runs to 16 residues. The CDR3 is CASSLVAAGGYNEQFF. CDR3 sequence (DNA): TGTGCCAGCAGCTTAGTTGCCGCGGGGGGTTACAATGAGCAGTTCTTC.

In DNA form, the CDR3 reads TGTGCCAGCAGTACAGGGGACCAAGAGACCCAGTACTTC. This codes for CASSTGDQETQYF. J is TRBJ2-5 and V is TRBV28; 7 nucleotides line up with TRBD1. CDR3 length: 13 amino acids. CDR1 and CDR2 from the germline V gene are MDHEN and SYDVKM. The J segment lost 0 bases and the V segment lost 5 bases, leaving 0 bases of the junction unmatched.

V usage is TRBV2 and J usage is TRBJ2-1; TRBD1 might be the D (8 bases). The CDR3 loop spans 14 amino acids. Trimming pared 5 bases from V and 3 bases from J, leaving 11 bases between. The germline gives CDR1 SNHLY, CDR2 FYNNEI. The chain's CDR3 is CASSTGGGYNEQFF. Written as DNA, the CDR3 is TGTGCCAGCAGTACAGGGGGGGGCTACAATGAGCAGTTCTTC.

The chain uses TRBV7-9 and TRBJ1-5, with 8 bases fitting TRBD1. Unmatched junction bases numbered 4, after V lost 4 bases and J lost 5 bases. Germline CDR1 and CDR2: SEHNR and FQNEAQ (reference sequence). This CDR3 is built from 14 residues. This CDR3 is CASSSDRADQPQHF. The CDR3 DNA sequence: TGTGCCAGCAGCTCGGACAGGGCCGATCAGCCCCAGCATTTT.

V gene TRBV18 combines with J gene TRBJ2-7; 7 bases are shared with TRBD1. The J call may be wrong; the DNA end is better matched by TRBJ2-5. CDR1 KGHSH and CDR2 LQKENI come from the germline V gene. The CDR3 runs 13 residues. CDR3 amino acids: CASSLTGKETQYF. The CDR3 DNA is TGTGCCAGCTCTCTGACAGGGAAAGAGACCCAGTACTTC.

V is TRBV10-3 and J is TRBJ2-5; D perhaps matches TRBD1 (5 bases). Germline CDR1 reads ENHRY; CDR2 reads SYGVKD. The CDR3 spans 14 residues. V was clipped by 3 bases and J by 9 bases, with 17 bases between them. CDR3 sequence reads: CAISDSGAVRSQYF. The CDR3 coding sequence is TGTGCCATCAGTGACTCTGGGGCAGTTCGGTCCCAGTACTTC.

The chain carries TRBV28 and TRBJ2-1, with D maybe TRBD1 (5 bases). Germline lookup yields CDR1 MDHEN and CDR2 SYDVKM. V gave up 6 bases and J gave up 0 bases, with 12 bases separating them. The CDR3 is 15 residues long. The CDR3 loop is CASRLQEISYNEQFF. CDR3 coding DNA: TGTGCCAGCAGATTACAGGAGATCTCCTACAATGAGCAGTTCTTC.

The chain links TRBV27 to TRBJ1-2; the D is unclear. Per germline, CDR1 MNHEY and CDR2 SMNVEV (reference sequence). There are 11 residues in the CDR3. The ends were cut back, 7 bases at V and 8 bases at J, with 11 bases in the middle. The CDR3 is CASMAGGGYTF. CDR3 coding DNA: TGTGCCAGCATGGCGGGTGGCGGCTACACCTTC.

The chain joins TRBV20-1 to TRBJ2-7; weak D call: TRBD2 (6 bases). This CDR3 comprises 17 residues. Trimming took off 5 bases at V and 0 bases at J, with 23 bases between the two ends. From germline, CDR1 is DFQATT and CDR2 SNEGSKA (reference sequence). CDR3 amino acids: CSAGRPGGVGGSYEQYF. The DNA of the CDR3 is TGCAGTGCTGGTAGACCCGGGGGAGTAGGTGGCTCCTACGAGCAGTACTTC.

V is TRBV5-1 and J is TRBJ2-1; no firm D call. Between the trimmed V and J ends, which lost 7 bases and 0 bases, there was a span of 14 bases. The CDR3 has 15 amino acids. The germline V gene has CDR1 SGHRS and CDR2 YFSETQ. Here the CDR3 reads CASGQWAASYNEQFF. The CDR3 nucleotides read TGCGCCAGCGGTCAGTGGGCGGCCTCCTACAATGAGCAGTTCTTC.

This clonotype appeared a single time. This chain links TRBV3-1 with TRBJ2-7; D might be TRBD1 (5 bases). Germline-derived CDR1 and CDR2 are LGHDT and YNNKEL (reference sequence). The CDR3 extends over 14 amino acids. The ends were cut back, 1 base at V and 2 bases at J, with 9 bases in the middle. The CDR3 here is CASSQGTTTYEQYF. The CDR3 coding sequence is TGTGCCAGCAGCCAAGGGACAACAACCTACGAGCAGTACTTC.

The V and J genes are TRBV25-1 and TRBJ2-4, with D maybe TRBD1 (5 bases). The J call may not be correct, given that the DNA end is closer to TRBJ2-7. The CDR3 contains 16 residues. Germline CDR1 reads MGHDK; CDR2 reads SYGVNS. The chain's CDR3 is CASSPIRGTGRNEQYF. Written as DNA, the CDR3 is TGTGCCAGCAGTCCAATAAGGGGAACAGGTAGAAACGAGCAGTACTTC.

The J gene is TRBJ2-7, the V gene TRBV21-1. TRBV21-1 is flagged as a pseudogene. The CDR3 loop spans 13 amino acids. The CDR3 spells CASSKIQSYEQYF. In DNA, the CDR3 is TGTGCCAGCAGCAAGATACAAAGTTACGAGCAGTACTTC.

The genes are TRBV7-9 and TRBJ2-1, with D perhaps TRBD2 (5 bases). Germline CDR1 reads SEHNR; CDR2 reads FQNEAQ (reference sequence). Trimming removed 11 bases from V and 6 bases from J, with 8 bases in between. The CDR3 is made up of 10 amino acids. In nucleotides, the CDR3 is TGTGCCCTCGGGGTCAATGAGCAGTTCTTC. Translated: CALGVNEQFF.

The chain joins TRBV6-5 to TRBJ1-1; weak D call: TRBD1 (6 bases). V lost 0 bases to trimming and J lost 2 bases, with 10 bases between them. The CDR3 consists of 15 residues. Per germline, CDR1 MNHEY and CDR2 SVGAGI. CDR3 in DNA: TGTGCCAGCAGTTACTCCGGACAGATTAACACTGAAGCTTTCTTT. Its translation: CASSYSGQINTEAFF.

This clonotype has a single count. V usage is TRBV11-2 and J usage is TRBJ1-5; D perhaps matches TRBD1 (6 bases). Per the germline V gene, CDR1 is SGHAT and CDR2 is FQNNGV. This CDR3 spans 15 amino acids. V was shortened by 1 base and J by 7 bases, with 14 bases between the two germline ends. The CDR3 sequence is CASSLGPGVSQPQHF. DNA of the CDR3: TGTGCCAGCAGCTTAGGTCCAGGGGTTTCGCAGCCCCAGCATTTT.

The chain couples TRBV6-6 to TRBJ1-6, with TRBD1 matching 7 bases. The V and J ends lost 8 bases and 7 bases, in that order; junction bases with no gene match: 8. This CDR3 has 14 residues. Per germline, CDR1 MNHNY and CDR2 SVGAGI (reference sequence). CDR3 sequence (DNA): TGTGCCAGCCTCCTACAGGGGTTAAATTCACCCCTCCACTTT. Translated, it gives CASLLQGLNSPLHF.

As DNA, the CDR3 is TGCAGTGTTAAGTGGCCTAGCGGCCCCACCGGGCAAGAGACCCAGTACTTC. Amino acid sequence: CSVKWPSGPTGQETQYF. The chain combines TRBV20-1 with TRBJ2-5, with 7 positions matching TRBD2. Germline V lookup: CDR1 DFQATT, CDR2 SNEGSKA (reference sequence). Trimming at V came to 7 bases and at J to 2 bases, leaving 19 bases not matched to a gene. There are 17 residues in the CDR3.

This clonotype has a handful of counts. The V and J genes are TRBV20-1 and TRBJ2-3, with D tentatively TRBD1 or TRBD2 (7 bases each). The CDR3 loop spans 14 amino acids. The V gene's germline CDR1 is DFQATT and CDR2 SNEGSKA (reference sequence). Trimming removed 5 bases at V and 1 base at J, with 13 bases between. CDR3 amino acids: CSAPRGGGTDTQYF. In DNA form, the CDR3 reads TGCAGTGCTCCCAGGGGGGGCGGCACAGATACGCAGTATTTT.

This chain connects TRBV10-3 to TRBJ1-1; D is unresolved. There are 13 residues in the CDR3. CDR1 ENHRY and CDR2 SYGVKD come from the germline V gene. V lost 2 bases to trimming and J lost 7 bases, with 11 bases between them. CDR3 coding DNA: TGTGCCATCAGTGAGACCGGGTCTCTTGAAGCTTTCTTT. This encodes CAISETGSLEAFF.

This chain joins TRBV7-9 and TRBJ2-6; D is perhaps TRBD1 (6 bases). V was cut by 5 bases and J by 2 bases, with 16 bases left in between. CDR1 and CDR2 (germline): SEHNR, FQNEAQ (reference sequence). This CDR3 contains 17 residues. CDR3 amino acids: CASSHNRWTAGANVLTF. The CDR3 DNA reads as TGTGCCAGCAGCCACAACCGGTGGACAGCTGGGGCCAACGTCCTGACTTTC.

V and J are TRBV12-3 or TRBV12-4 and TRBJ2-7; TRBD1 agrees at 8 bases. The end of the DNA fits TRBJ2-5 better, so the J call may be wrong. This CDR3 has 15 residues. Here the CDR3 reads CASSTGTGTIETQYF. CDR3 DNA: TGTGCCAGCAGCACCGGGACAGGCACAATCGAGACCCAGTACTTC.

This chain uses TRBV29-1 with TRBJ2-1; 10 nucleotides agree with TRBD1. The CDR3 is 15 amino acids. Germline assignment: CDR1 SQVTM and CDR2 ANQGSEA. Unmatched junction bases numbered 4, after V lost 5 bases and J lost 0 bases. CDR3 loop: CSVSRTGGSYNEQFF. The CDR3 DNA is TGCAGCGTTTCTAGGACAGGGGGCTCCTACAATGAGCAGTTCTTC.

This clonotype appeared once. This chain links TRBV24-1 with TRBJ2-3, with 7 bases aligning to TRBD1. The CDR3 has 14 amino acids. J was trimmed by 2 bases and V by 6 bases; bases with no gene match: 4. Germline CDR1 is KGHDR and CDR2 is SFDVKD. The CDR3 spells CATSRQGTTDTQYF. DNA for the CDR3: TGTGCCACCAGTCGACAGGGAACCACAGATACGCAGTATTTT.

The chain recombines TRBV29-1 with TRBJ2-5, with 7 bases identical to TRBD1. The ends lost 8 bases at V and 2 bases at J; junction bases unmatched: 8. Germline CDR1 SQVTM, CDR2 ANQGSEA. This CDR3 contains 13 residues. The CDR3 DNA reads as TGCAGCTCGGCTGGGACAGCACAAGAGACCCAGTACTTC. This gives the protein CSSAGTAQETQYF.

The chain uses TRBV24-1 and TRBJ2-5; D remains unclear. The germline CDR1 and CDR2 sequences are KGHDR and SFDVKD. Trimming took 4 bases from V and 0 from J, leaving 5 bases between them. The CDR3 extends over 13 amino acids. The CDR3 coding sequence is TGTGCCACCAGTGAAGGGTACCAAGAGACCCAGTACTTC. The encoded protein is CATSEGYQETQYF.